This T cell receptor beta chain was observed in a study of vaccination and CD4 T cells after COVID-19. Across the whole study: Each person enrolled got two BNT162b2 or mRNA-1273 vaccine doses.

Each CDR3 protein is one row after TCRdb ran MiXCR on the PCR reads. The sample has about 36,000 distinct CDR3 sequences; 36% are singletons. The CDR3 is 15 residues long. Unmatched junction bases numbered 6, after V lost 6 bases and J lost 1 base. Germline V CDR1 and CDR2: MNHEY, SVGEGT. The time point: late sampling 161 to 241 days after vaccination in three convalescent patients. This specimen consisted of CD4+ T cells from blood, obtained about 7 months after SARS-CoV-2 vaccination. The chain is built from TRBV6-2 or TRBV6-3 and TRBJ1-1; 9 nucleotides agree with TRBD1. This TCR derives from a human donor who had recovered from COVID-19. The DNA for the CDR3 is TGTGCCAGCAGCACAGGGGGCGCGGGGAACACTGAAGCTTTCTTT. Translation gives CASSTGGAGNTEAFF.